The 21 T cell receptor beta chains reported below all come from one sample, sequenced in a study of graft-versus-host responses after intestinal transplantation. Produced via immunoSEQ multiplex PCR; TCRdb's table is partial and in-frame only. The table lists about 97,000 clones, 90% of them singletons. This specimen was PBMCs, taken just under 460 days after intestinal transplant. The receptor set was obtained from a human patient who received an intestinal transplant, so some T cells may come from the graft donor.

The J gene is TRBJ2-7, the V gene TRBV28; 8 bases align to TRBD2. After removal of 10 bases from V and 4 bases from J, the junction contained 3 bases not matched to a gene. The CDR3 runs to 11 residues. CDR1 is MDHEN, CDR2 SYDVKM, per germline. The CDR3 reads CATRGGYEQYF. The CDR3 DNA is TGTGCCACCCGGGGGGGTTACGAGCAGTACTTC.

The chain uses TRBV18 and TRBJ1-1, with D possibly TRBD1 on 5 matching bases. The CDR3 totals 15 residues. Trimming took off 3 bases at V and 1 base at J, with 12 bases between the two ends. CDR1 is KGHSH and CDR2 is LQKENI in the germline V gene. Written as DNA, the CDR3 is TGTGCCAGCTCACCTAAAAGGGGCCCGAACACTGAAGCTTTCTTT. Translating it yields CASSPKRGPNTEAFF.

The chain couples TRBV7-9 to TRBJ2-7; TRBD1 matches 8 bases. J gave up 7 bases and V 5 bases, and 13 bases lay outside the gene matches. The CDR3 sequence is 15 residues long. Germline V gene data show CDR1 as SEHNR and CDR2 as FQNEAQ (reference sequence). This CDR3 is CASSPGQGPYVEQYF. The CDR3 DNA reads TGTGCCAGCAGCCCCGGACAGGGACCCTACGTAGAGCAGTACTTC.

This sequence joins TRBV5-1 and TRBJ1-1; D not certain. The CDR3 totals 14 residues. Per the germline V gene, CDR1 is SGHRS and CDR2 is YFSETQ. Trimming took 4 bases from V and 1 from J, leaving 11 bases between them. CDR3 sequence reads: CASSQSPGNTEAFF. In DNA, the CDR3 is TGCGCCAGCAGCCAGTCCCCGGGGAACACTGAAGCTTTCTTT.

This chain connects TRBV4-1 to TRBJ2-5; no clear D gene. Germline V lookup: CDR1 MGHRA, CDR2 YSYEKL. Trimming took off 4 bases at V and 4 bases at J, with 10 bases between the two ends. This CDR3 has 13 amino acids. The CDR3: CASSRTDPETQYF. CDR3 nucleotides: TGCGCCAGCAGCCGGACGGATCCAGAGACCCAGTACTTC.

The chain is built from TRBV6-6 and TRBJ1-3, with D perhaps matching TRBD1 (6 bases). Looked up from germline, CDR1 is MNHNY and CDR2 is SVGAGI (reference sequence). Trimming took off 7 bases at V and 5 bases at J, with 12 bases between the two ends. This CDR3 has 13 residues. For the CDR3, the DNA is TGTGCCAGCACCGTACAGGGCAGAAACACCATATATTTT. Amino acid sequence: CASTVQGRNTIYF.

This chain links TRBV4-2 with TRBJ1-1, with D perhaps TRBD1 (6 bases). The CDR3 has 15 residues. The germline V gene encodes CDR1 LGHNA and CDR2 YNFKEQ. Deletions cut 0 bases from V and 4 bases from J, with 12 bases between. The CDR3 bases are TGTGCCAGCAGCCAAGAGGGGGGGCGGGGCACTGAAGCTTTCTTT. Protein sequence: CASSQEGGRGTEAFF.

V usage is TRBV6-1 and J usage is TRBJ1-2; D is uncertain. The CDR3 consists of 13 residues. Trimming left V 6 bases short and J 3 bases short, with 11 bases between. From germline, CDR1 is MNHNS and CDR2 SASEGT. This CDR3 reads CASSPIGDYGYTF. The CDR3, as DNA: TGTGCCAGCAGCCCTATCGGGGACTATGGCTACACCTTC.

The CDR3, as DNA: TGTGCCAGCAGCGTAGGGGGGAGTGAGGGGCAGCCCCAGCATTTT. This sequence encodes CASSVGGSEGQPQHF. The gene calls are TRBV9 and TRBJ1-5, with D possibly TRBD1 on 5 matching bases. Trimming stripped 0 bases from V and 7 bases from J, with 14 bases between. This CDR3 has 15 amino acids. Germline CDR1 reads SGDLS; CDR2 reads YYNGEE.

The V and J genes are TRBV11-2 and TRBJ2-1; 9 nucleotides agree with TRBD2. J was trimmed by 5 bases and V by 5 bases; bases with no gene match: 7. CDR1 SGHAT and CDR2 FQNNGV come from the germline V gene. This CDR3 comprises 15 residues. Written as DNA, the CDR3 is TGTGCCAGCAGCCCCGGGCTAGCGGGGAACAATGAGCAGTTCTTC. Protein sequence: CASSPGLAGNNEQFF.

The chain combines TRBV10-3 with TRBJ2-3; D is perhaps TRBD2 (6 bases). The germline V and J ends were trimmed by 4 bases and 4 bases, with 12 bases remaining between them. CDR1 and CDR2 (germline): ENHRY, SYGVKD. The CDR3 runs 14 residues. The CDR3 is CAISAWTGADTQYF. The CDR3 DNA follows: TGTGCCATCAGTGCTTGGACGGGGGCAGATACGCAGTATTTT.

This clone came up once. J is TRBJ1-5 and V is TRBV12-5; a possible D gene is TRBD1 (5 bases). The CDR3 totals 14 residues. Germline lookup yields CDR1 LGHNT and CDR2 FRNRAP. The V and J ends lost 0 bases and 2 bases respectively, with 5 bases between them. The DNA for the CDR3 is TGTGCTAGTGGTTTGGTAGGGGGCAATCAGCCCCAGCATTTT. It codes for CASGLVGGNQPQHF.

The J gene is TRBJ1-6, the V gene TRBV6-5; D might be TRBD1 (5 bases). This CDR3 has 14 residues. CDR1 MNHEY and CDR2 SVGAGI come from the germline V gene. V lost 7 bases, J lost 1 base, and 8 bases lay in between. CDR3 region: CASTGGSYNSPLHF. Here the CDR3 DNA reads TGTGCCAGCACGGGGGGTTCCTATAATTCACCCCTCCACTTT.

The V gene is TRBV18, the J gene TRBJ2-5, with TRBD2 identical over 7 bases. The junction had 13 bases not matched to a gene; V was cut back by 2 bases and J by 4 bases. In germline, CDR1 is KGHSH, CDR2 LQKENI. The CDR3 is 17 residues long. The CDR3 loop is CASSPRGGEIFRETQYF. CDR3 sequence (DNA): TGTGCCAGCTCACCAAGGGGAGGGGAGATATTCCGAGAGACCCAGTACTTC.

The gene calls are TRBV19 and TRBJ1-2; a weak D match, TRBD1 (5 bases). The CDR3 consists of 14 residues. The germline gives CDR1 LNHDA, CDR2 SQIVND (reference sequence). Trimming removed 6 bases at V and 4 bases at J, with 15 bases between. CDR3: CASRPIQGLYGYTF. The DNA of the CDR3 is TGTGCCAGTAGACCGATCCAGGGTCTCTATGGCTACACCTTC.

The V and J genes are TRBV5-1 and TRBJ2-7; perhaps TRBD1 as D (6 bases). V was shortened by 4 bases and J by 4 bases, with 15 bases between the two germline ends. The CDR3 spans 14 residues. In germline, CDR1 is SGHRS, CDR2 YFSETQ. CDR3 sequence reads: CASSPAGARYEQYF. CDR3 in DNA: TGCGCCAGCAGCCCGGCAGGGGCGCGATACGAGCAGTACTTC.

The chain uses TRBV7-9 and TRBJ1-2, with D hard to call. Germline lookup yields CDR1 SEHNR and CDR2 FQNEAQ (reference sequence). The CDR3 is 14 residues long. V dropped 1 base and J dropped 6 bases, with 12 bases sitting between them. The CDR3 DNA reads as TGTGCCAGCAGCTTAGTTACTGGCGGCCATGGCTACACCTTC. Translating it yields CASSLVTGGHGYTF.

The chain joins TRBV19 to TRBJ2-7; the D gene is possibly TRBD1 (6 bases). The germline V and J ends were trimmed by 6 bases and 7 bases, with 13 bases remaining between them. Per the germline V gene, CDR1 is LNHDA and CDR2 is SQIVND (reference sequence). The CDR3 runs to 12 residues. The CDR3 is CASRQGTKEQYF. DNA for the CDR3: TGTGCCAGTAGGCAGGGGACGAAAGAGCAGTACTTC.

The CDR3, as DNA: TGTGCCAGCAGTTTCTCCAGGGAGTATAGGGCAGATACGCAGTATTTT. It translates to CASSFSREYRADTQYF. The gene calls are TRBV6-5 and TRBJ2-3; D is perhaps TRBD1 or TRBD2 (5 bases each). V lost 4 bases to trimming and J lost 4 bases, with 18 bases between them. The germline V gene encodes CDR1 MNHEY and CDR2 SVGAGI. The CDR3 is 16 amino acids.

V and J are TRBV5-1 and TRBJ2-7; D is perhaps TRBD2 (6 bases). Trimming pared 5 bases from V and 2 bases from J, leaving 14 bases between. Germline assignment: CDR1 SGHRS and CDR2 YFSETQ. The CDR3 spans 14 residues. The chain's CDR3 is CASSWNGGTYEQYF. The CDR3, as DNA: TGCGCCAGCAGTTGGAACGGGGGAACCTACGAGCAGTACTTC.

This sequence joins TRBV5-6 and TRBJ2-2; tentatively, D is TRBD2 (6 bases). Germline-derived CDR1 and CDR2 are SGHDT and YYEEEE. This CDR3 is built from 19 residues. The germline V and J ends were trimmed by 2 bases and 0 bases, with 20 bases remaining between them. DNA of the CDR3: TGTGCCAGCAGCTTCTTCCTCGGGGGTGGACGAGCGAACACCGGGGAGCTGTTTTTT. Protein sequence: CASSFFLGGGRANTGELFF.